This T cell receptor beta chain was sequenced in a study of blood T cell repertoires in COVID-19. Study details: There were acute and convalescent COVID-19 samples, and they came from the United States, Italy and Spain. In each case, the material was cDNA or gDNA derived from T cells, B-cell-depleted T cells, or PBMCs.

Original methodology: Reference gene primer amplification gave nucleated cell count estimates. The protocol was immunoSEQ multiplex PCR, while the TCRdb copy is restricted to in-frame clones and leaves out a portion. V and J calls plus clone size are reproduced from that table; the DNA served to infer D and trimming. In the table there are tens of thousands of clones, over 75% of which are singletons. The CDR3 is 13 amino acids. The ends were cut back, 5 bases at V and 7 bases at J, with 14 bases in the middle. CDR1 and CDR2 (germline): MNHEY, SVGEGT. The TCR sequence derives from a human donor in a cohort sampled during active COVID-19. J is TRBJ1-1 and V is TRBV6-2 or TRBV6-3; D uncertain. The specimen was peripheral blood. The CDR3 loop is CASSTPTRFEAFF. The DNA for the CDR3 is TGTGCCAGCAGTACCCCAACGCGGTTTGAAGCTTTCTTT.